This passage covers 30 T cell receptor beta chains from one sample sequenced in a study of blood T cell repertoires in COVID-19. TCRdb keeps only in-frame clones here, not all; method: immunoSEQ multiplex PCR. There are 350,000 to 450,000 clones in the sample; approximately 88% occur only once, and 0.95% to 1.5% lies in the top ten. Specimen: peripheral blood. The receptors come from a man between 35 and 55 years old with acute or convalescent COVID-19.

The V and J genes are TRBV30 and TRBJ2-7; a possible D gene is TRBD1 (5 bases). Germline CDR1 is GTSNPN and CDR2 is SVGIG (reference sequence). V shed 4 bases and J shed 2 bases, with 18 bases lying between them. The CDR3 totals 15 residues. The CDR3, as DNA: TGTGCCTGGACCCACCCGATACAGGCCCCCTACGAGCAGTACTTC. This translates into CAWTHPIQAPYEQYF.

The chain joins TRBV7-9 to TRBJ2-2; D is unclear. The V gene's germline CDR1 is SEHNR and CDR2 FQNEAQ (reference sequence). The V gene lost 5 bases and the J gene lost 4 bases, with 20 bases spanning the gap. This CDR3 is 17 amino acids long. The CDR3 loop is CASSLLTFPRGTGELFF. The CDR3 DNA follows: TGTGCCAGCAGCCTACTTACTTTCCCCCGTGGCACCGGGGAGCTGTTTTTT.

This chain connects TRBV6-5 to TRBJ2-3, with 7 bases aligning to TRBD2. CDR1 and CDR2 from the germline V gene are MNHEY and SVGAGI. CDR3 length: 15 residues. J was trimmed by 6 bases and V by 2 bases; bases with no gene match: 8. CDR3 in DNA: TGTGCCAGCAGTTACCTAACGGGAGCGGGGGATACGCAGTATTTT. Its translation: CASSYLTGAGDTQYF.

The chain has TRBV28 and TRBJ2-7; 13 bases are a match to TRBD2. Germline trimming cut 5 bases from V and 2 bases from J; bases unmatched to any gene: 6. Germline lookup yields CDR1 MDHEN and CDR2 SYDVKM. The CDR3 is 16 amino acids. DNA of the CDR3: TGTGCCAGCAGTAAGGGACTAGCGGGAAGAGCCTACGAGCAGTACTTC. Amino acid sequence: CASSKGLAGRAYEQYF.

This rearrangement joins TRBV6-6 to TRBJ1-5; the D gene is possibly TRBD1 (6 bases). The germline CDR1 and CDR2 sequences are MNHNY and SVGAGI (reference sequence). This CDR3 comprises 16 residues. Trimming left V 6 bases short and J 0 bases short, with 15 bases between. CDR3 sequence reads: CASSPRGGYSNQPQHF. CDR3 sequence (DNA): TGTGCCAGCAGCCCCAGGGGAGGGTATAGCAATCAGCCCCAGCATTTT.

The rearrangement joins TRBV7-2 to TRBJ1-5, with D perhaps TRBD1 (5 bases). The CDR3 consists of 13 residues. Germline loops: CDR1 SGHTA, CDR2 FQGNSA. V gave up 1 base and J gave up 5 bases, with 6 bases separating them. The CDR3 region is CASSLEQDQPQHF. In nucleotides, the CDR3 is TGTGCCAGCAGCTTAGAACAGGATCAGCCCCAGCATTTT.

V and J are TRBV7-9 and TRBJ2-7; D gene ambiguous. Germline CDR1 is SEHNR and CDR2 is FQNEAQ (reference sequence). CDR3 length: 14 amino acids. Trimming removed 1 base at V and 4 bases at J, with 11 bases between. The CDR3 DNA follows: TGTGCCAGCAGCTTAGGCGAGTTACTATACGAGCAGTACTTC. Protein product: CASSLGELLYEQYF.

This chain links TRBV12-3 or TRBV12-4 with TRBJ1-2; possible D gene TRBD1, 5 bases. The CDR3 has 13 amino acids. V lost 7 bases and J lost 0, with 9 bases in between. This CDR3 is CASNAGPNYGYTF. CDR3 in DNA: TGTGCCAGCAATGCAGGGCCTAACTATGGCTACACCTTC.

The chain combines TRBV7-8 with TRBJ2-7; 8 nucleotides line up with TRBD2. This CDR3 region has 14 residues. V dropped 5 bases and J dropped 3; count of bases not matched to a gene: 6. Germline V CDR1 and CDR2: SGHVS, FQNEAQ. The CDR3: CASSRPSGGYEQYF. As DNA, the CDR3 is TGTGCCAGCAGCCGCCCAAGCGGGGGCTACGAGCAGTACTTC.

The CDR3 protein is CASSERGREGYTF. CDR3 coding DNA: TGTGCCAGCAGTGAGCGGGGGAGGGAAGGCTACACCTTC. The V and J genes are TRBV2 and TRBJ1-2; D might be TRBD1 (5 bases). Germline-derived CDR1 and CDR2 are SNHLY and FYNNEI. Trimming took off 3 bases at V and 8 bases at J, with 13 bases between the two ends. The CDR3 sequence is 13 residues long. The full variable domain, with the rest looked up from reference TRBV2 and TRBJ1-2, is EPEVTQTPSHQVTQMGQEVILRCVPISNHLYFYWYRQILGQKVEFLVSFYNNEISEKSEIFDDQFSVERPDGSNFTLKIRSTKLEDSAMYFCASSERGREGYTFGSGTRLTVV.

V and J are TRBV6-2 or TRBV6-3 and TRBJ2-1; D is possibly TRBD1 (5 bases). The CDR3 is made up of 14 amino acids. The V gene's germline CDR1 is MNHEY and CDR2 SVGEGT. Trimming cost V 3 bases and J 6 bases, with 12 bases left between them. As DNA, the CDR3 is TGTGCCAGCAGTTATCGGCCAGGGCCCAATGAGCAGTTCTTC. Translated: CASSYRPGPNEQFF.

The chain has TRBV7-3 and TRBJ2-3; TRBD1 agrees at 9 bases. This CDR3 is 16 amino acids long. Germline V CDR1 and CDR2: SGHTA, FQGTGA. V was pared by 1 base and J by 3 bases, with 5 bases of the junction left unmatched. CDR3 sequence: CASSLNRTGETDTQYF. The CDR3 DNA sequence: TGTGCCAGCAGCTTAAATAGGACAGGGGAAACAGATACGCAGTATTTT.

CDR3 DNA: TGTGCCAGCAGCCAGGGGGACACCGGGGAGCTGTTTTTT. Translation gives CASSQGDTGELFF. This chain links TRBV9 with TRBJ2-2; TRBD1 agrees at 7 bases. Germline CDR1 is SGDLS and CDR2 is YYNGEE. The length of the CDR3 is 13 residues. V was pared by 4 bases and J by 3 bases, with 0 bases of the junction left unmatched.

This clone was counted once. The chain is built from TRBV9 and TRBJ2-1; 9 positions match TRBD2. Looked up from germline, CDR1 is SGDLS and CDR2 is YYNGEE. J was trimmed by 1 base and V by 6 bases; bases with no gene match: 5. This CDR3 region has 15 residues. CDR3 sequence: CASKAGGVSYNEQFF. In DNA form, the CDR3 reads TGTGCCAGCAAGGCGGGAGGGGTATCCTACAATGAGCAGTTCTTC.

The rearrangement uses TRBV7-6 and TRBJ2-2; TRBD2 matches 12 bases. Trimming at V came to 2 bases and at J to 6 bases, leaving 4 bases not matched to a gene. The CDR3 length is 16 residues. CDR1 and CDR2 from the germline V gene are SGHVS and FNYEAQ. The CDR3 loop is CASSLRLAGVSGELFF. The DNA for the CDR3 is TGTGCCAGCAGCTTAAGACTAGCGGGAGTGTCCGGGGAGCTGTTTTTT.

CDR3 sequence: CASHRGERRKLFF. CDR3 in DNA: TGTGCCAGTCACCGGGGTGAAAGGAGAAAACTGTTTTTT. This chain joins TRBV28 and TRBJ1-4; D gene unclear. Germline V gene lookup returns CDR1 MDHEN and CDR2 SYDVKM. CDR3 length: 13 amino acids. V lost 9 bases and J 10 bases, leaving 18 bases between the germline ends.

This clone is a singleton in its sample. The chain is built from TRBV4-1 and TRBJ2-5; tentative D call: TRBD2 (5 bases). This CDR3 spans 15 amino acids. V shed 4 bases and J shed 4 bases, with 16 bases lying between them. The germline CDR1 and CDR2 sequences are MGHRA and YSYEKL. The CDR3 protein is CASSRDSSLRETQYF. Here the CDR3 DNA reads TGCGCCAGCAGCCGCGACTCTAGCCTGAGAGAGACCCAGTACTTC.

This chain connects TRBV5-1 to TRBJ2-7; the D gene is possibly TRBD2 (6 bases). Germline loops: CDR1 SGHRS, CDR2 YFSETQ. This CDR3 has 16 amino acids. V was clipped by 2 bases and J by 4 bases, with 19 bases between them. The DNA of the CDR3 is TGCGCCAGCAGCTTTTCAGGGTCCCCCGGGGGATACGAGCAGTACTTC. Translating gives CASSFSGSPGGYEQYF.

V gene TRBV18 combines with J gene TRBJ1-2; D might be TRBD1 (5 bases). This CDR3 spans 14 amino acids. Trimming pared 3 bases from V and 6 bases from J, leaving 14 bases between. Germline V CDR1 and CDR2: KGHSH, LQKENI. The chain's CDR3 is CASSPEGWGHGYTF. The CDR3 DNA sequence: TGTGCCAGCTCACCGGAGGGGTGGGGACATGGCTACACCTTC.

CDR3 sequence (DNA): TGTGCCAGCAGCCAGATACAGGGAGCCTACGAGCAGTACTTC. The encoded protein is CASSQIQGAYEQYF. The chain has TRBV4-2 and TRBJ2-7, with D possibly matching TRBD1 (6 bases). The CDR3 has 14 amino acids. V lost 3 bases and J 2 bases, leaving 11 bases between the germline ends. CDR1 is LGHNA and CDR2 is YNFKEQ in the germline V gene.

The rearrangement joins TRBV21-1 to TRBJ2-7; no DNA check was done on the table's D call, TRBD1. TRBV21-1 is listed as a pseudogene. The CDR3 has 15 amino acids. The CDR3 sequence is CASSQDRASSYEQYF. For the CDR3, the DNA is TGTGCCAGCAGCCAAGACAGGGCCAGCTCCTACGAGCAGTACTTC.

V is TRBV5-1 and J is TRBJ2-3; 11 bases map to TRBD2. The CDR3 totals 16 residues. The V gene end was trimmed by 4 bases and the J gene end by 0 bases; junction bases not matched to a gene: 4. Per the germline V gene, CDR1 is SGHRS and CDR2 is YFSETQ. Here the CDR3 reads CASSAGTSGSTDTQYF. The CDR3 coding sequence is TGCGCCAGCAGCGCAGGGACTAGCGGAAGCACAGATACGCAGTATTTT.

This rearrangement joins TRBV5-1 to TRBJ1-1; D is perhaps TRBD1 (6 bases). V was clipped by 3 bases and J by 2 bases, with 11 bases between them. Germline V gene data show CDR1 as SGHRS and CDR2 as YFSETQ. The CDR3 sequence is 14 residues long. In nucleotides, the CDR3 is TGCGCCAGCAGCTCAGGACAGTTCAACACTGAAGCTTTCTTT. It is translated as CASSSGQFNTEAFF.

This clone was recorded a few times. The rearrangement joins TRBV14 to TRBJ2-1, with TRBD2 identical over 9 bases. J was trimmed by 9 bases and V by 2 bases; bases with no gene match: 8. Per germline, CDR1 SGHDN and CDR2 FVKESK. There are 15 residues in the CDR3. Here the CDR3 DNA reads TGTGCCAGCAGCCAATTGTCACTAGCGGGTAGTGAGCAGTTCTTC. It codes for CASSQLSLAGSEQFF.

The chain joins TRBV28 to TRBJ2-7; D possibly corresponds to TRBD1 (6 bases). The CDR3 loop spans 15 amino acids. The V end was cut by 7 bases, the J end by 0 bases, with 16 bases between. Germline CDR1 reads MDHEN; CDR2 reads SYDVKM. The CDR3 bases are TGTGCCAGCACCCCTGGACAGCGAAGCTCCTACGAGCAGTACTTC. Amino acids: CASTPGQRSSYEQYF.

V usage is TRBV5-8 and J usage is TRBJ2-5, with D tentatively TRBD1 (6 bases). V shed 5 bases and J shed 1 base, with 9 bases lying between them. The CDR3 sequence is 13 residues long. Germline V gene data show CDR1 as SGHTS and CDR2 as YDEGEE. CDR3 DNA: TGTGCCAGCAGAAGGGGGACCCAAGAGACCCAGTACTTC. Its protein is CASRRGTQETQYF.

For this clone: The same CDR3 also results from other DNA sequences found in this sample. This chain connects TRBV28 to TRBJ2-7; TRBD1 aligns across 8 bases. The CDR3 sequence is 14 residues long. After removal of 2 bases from V and 2 bases from J, the junction contained 2 bases not matched to a gene. The germline V gene has CDR1 MDHEN and CDR2 SYDVKM. DNA of the CDR3: TGTGCCAGCAGTTTAGGGACAGGCGCCTACGAGCAGTACTTC. It is translated as CASSLGTGAYEQYF.

The rearrangement joins TRBV2 to TRBJ2-3, with 9 nucleotides matching TRBD1. The CDR3 length is 14 residues. Trimming at V came to 8 bases and at J to 5 bases, leaving 8 bases not matched to a gene. The germline V gene has CDR1 SNHLY and CDR2 FYNNEI. In nucleotides, the CDR3 is TGTGCCAGCGATCAACAGGGGGCAGGAGATACGCAGTATTTT. Its protein is CASDQQGAGDTQYF.

V is TRBV25-1 and J is TRBJ1-3; possibly TRBD1 for D (5 bases). Trimming left V 5 bases short and J 4 bases short, with 15 bases between. CDR1 is MGHDK, CDR2 SYGVNS, per germline. This CDR3 region has 15 residues. This chain's CDR3 is CASSNSGDAGNTIYF. The CDR3 DNA follows: TGTGCCAGCAGTAATTCGGGGGACGCCGGAAACACCATATATTTT.

V and J are TRBV4-3 and TRBJ1-1, with D unresolved. Trimming pared 0 bases from V and 5 bases from J, leaving 7 bases between. The CDR3 sequence is 13 residues long. Germline V gives CDR1 LGHNA, CDR2 YSLEER. The chain's CDR3 is CASSQDRRTEAFF. The CDR3 coding sequence is TGCGCCAGCAGCCAAGATCGGCGGACTGAAGCTTTCTTT.